Listed below are T cell receptor beta chains from one sample, sequenced in a study of blood T cell repertoires in COVID-19. Using immunoSEQ multiplex PCR, the repertoire was profiled, and TCRdb retains in-frame clones only, with some absent. The sample holds 150,000 or so clones, 85% seen once. The sequenced sample was peripheral blood. These receptors were collected from a woman aged 40 to 55 with active or convalescent COVID-19. Each CDR3 is given with its conserved first and last residue. The D gene is left open where the match is weak. Not every row has a clone size; where given, it reads once, few, many or a size class.

TRBV5-6	TRBJ1-4	NA	NA	TGTGCCAGCAGCTTGGAGGCTCTGGTTGGGGCAGAAACTAATGAAAAACTGTTTTTT	CASSLEALVGAETNEKLFF
TRBV5-4	TRBJ1-1	TRBD1	few	TGTGCCAGCAGCCTCACAGGGGTGAACACTGAAGCTTTCTTT	CASSLTGVNTEAFF
TRBV18	TRBJ1-1	NA	NA	TGTGCCAGCTCCGCCGGGACACTTAACACTGAAGCTTTCTTT	CASSAGTLNTEAFF
TRBV28	TRBJ1-1	TRBD1	few	TGTGCCAGCAGTTTACCGACAGGGCTTGAAGCTTTCTTT	CASSLPTGLEAFF
TRBV24-1	TRBJ2-3	NA	NA	TGTGCCACCAGCCCGACAGCCAGCACAGATACGCAGTATTTT	CATSPTASTDTQYF
TRBV18	TRBJ2-5	TRBD1	NA	TGTGCCAGCTCACCCTACGACAGGGCTAACCCGGAGACCCAGTACTTC	CASSPYDRANPETQYF
TRBV19	TRBJ2-2	TRBD1	NA	TGTGCCAGTAGTATCTTGGGGACAGGCACCGGGGAGCTGTTTTTT	CASSILGTGTGELFF
TRBV24-1	TRBJ2-3	TRBD2	NA	TGTGCCACCAGTGATTTGTCGCGACTAGCGGGCGGCACAGATACGCAGTATTTT	CATSDLSRLAGGTDTQYF
TRBV5-1	TRBJ2-3	TRBD2	NA	TGCGCCAGCAGCTTACGGGCTAGCGGATCCACAGATACGCAGTATTTT	CASSLRASGSTDTQYF
TRBV5-6	TRBJ2-1	NA	NA	TGTGCCAGCAGCTTTCGGGACATTGACAATGAGCAGTTCTTC	CASSFRDIDNEQFF
TRBV5-1	TRBJ2-1	NA	NA	TGCGCCAGCAGCTCCGACGACAGCTCCTACAATGAGCAGTTCTTC	CASSSDDSSYNEQFF